This entry is about one T cell receptor beta chain. The antigen remains undetermined. In the same sample, other DNA sequences code for this CDR3. V lost 4 bases and J 0 bases, leaving 14 bases between the germline ends. This CDR3 is 16 amino acids long. Germline V lookup: CDR1 SGDLS, CDR2 YYNGEE. Here immunoSEQ multiplex PCR was the method, and the copy in TCRdb shows in-frame clones only, minus some. This table has about 1 million clones, under 80% appearing once. The data stem from a study of shared clonotypes between healthy human individuals. Study-level points and caveats: Sequencing depth was expected to affect clonotype sharing among donors.

The sample comprised memory CD4+ T cells sorted from blood. The subset is: CD45RA-negative fraction. The rearrangement links TRBV9 to TRBJ1-3; perhaps TRBD1 as D (5 bases). The clonotype originates from a man younger than 30 in good health. The CDR3 spells CASSKRGDSSGNTIYF. As DNA, the CDR3 is TGTGCCAGCAGCAAGAGGGGAGACAGCTCTGGAAACACCATATATTTT.